A single sample gave rise to the 27 T cell receptor beta chains below, sequenced in a study of OX40 agonist ivuxolimab in advanced cancers. The library was obtained by the immunoSEQ multiplex PCR assay. Not all clones reach the TCRdb copy of this immuneACCESS table, which keeps in-frame sequences only. Checked studies attribute under half of the gap to unresolved V genes and leave the rest unexplained. Counted in this sample were around 20,000 clones; around 80% of them appeared once. Jointly, the top ten make up 24% of the sample. This specimen consisted of CD4+ or CD8+ T cells sorted from blood, obtained in a trial of the OX40 agonist ivuxolimab. The receptors were sampled from an adult with an advanced solid tumor such as melanoma, head and neck, liver or kidney cancer.

This clone was seen more than once but under ten times. This rearrangement joins TRBV28 to TRBJ2-5; 7 positions match TRBD1. This CDR3 is built from 21 residues. J was trimmed by 5 bases and V by 5 bases; bases with no gene match: 29. Germline CDR1 MDHEN, CDR2 SYDVKM. This chain's CDR3 is CASSTDMQQGRGVALRETQYF. DNA of the CDR3: TGTGCCAGCAGTACCGACATGCAACAGGGGAGAGGGGTGGCTCTTCGGGAGACCCAGTACTTC.

This clone was found once. The chain links TRBV7-9 to TRBJ1-1; no firm D call. The V end lost 3 bases, the J end lost 3 bases, and 11 bases lay between the germline ends. This CDR3 has 14 residues. Germline assignment: CDR1 SEHNR and CDR2 FQNEAQ (reference sequence). The CDR3 bases are TGTGCCAGCAGCTTCTTGGGAAGGGACACTGAAGCTTTCTTT. This sequence encodes CASSFLGRDTEAFF. Full variable domain (missing parts from reference TRBV7-9 and TRBJ1-1): DTGVSQNPRHKITKRGQNVTFRCDPISEHNRLYWYRQTLGQGPEFLTYFQNEAQLEKSRLLSDRFSAERPKGSFSTLEIQRTEQGDSAMYLCASSFLGRDTEAFFGQGTRLTVV.

The chain uses TRBV13 and TRBJ2-7; D is undetermined. The CDR3 has 14 residues. CDR1 is PRHDT and CDR2 is FYEKMQ in the germline V gene (reference sequence). Trimming left V 1 base short and J 1 base short, with 8 bases between. The CDR3 DNA sequence: TGTGCCAGCAGCTTAGTAACGGATTCCTACGAGCAGTACTTC. Residues: CASSLVTDSYEQYF.

J is TRBJ1-5 and V is TRBV7-9, with TRBD1 as a possible D gene (6 bases). The CDR3 contains 13 residues. Per germline, CDR1 SEHNR and CDR2 FQNEAQ (reference sequence). Trimming stripped 1 base from V and 7 bases from J, with 8 bases between. The CDR3 DNA follows: TGTGCCAGCAGCTTAGAAGGGGGACAGCCCCAGCATTTT. Protein: CASSLEGGQPQHF.

The rearrangement joins TRBV7-9 to TRBJ2-7; 7 bases align to TRBD1. Germline CDR1 reads SEHNR; CDR2 reads FQNEAQ (reference sequence). J gave up 6 bases and V 1 base, and 12 bases lay outside the gene matches. This CDR3 has 16 residues. The CDR3 here is CASSLGDSSPSTEQYF. CDR3 nucleotides: TGTGCCAGCAGCTTAGGGGACAGTTCCCCCTCCACCGAGCAGTACTTC.

In this sample, this clone turned up a few times. The CDR3 reads CASSLEGRGPNTDTQYF. CDR3 nucleotide sequence: TGCGCCAGCAGCCTGGAGGGTAGGGGACCCAACACAGATACGCAGTATTTT. The chain uses TRBV5-1 and TRBJ2-3, with D possibly TRBD2 on 6 matching bases. V lost 4 bases, J lost 2 bases, and 20 bases lay in between. CDR1 and CDR2 from the germline V gene are SGHRS and YFSETQ. This CDR3 region has 17 residues.

This clone was observed once. The chain carries TRBV7-6 and TRBJ2-7; possible D gene TRBD2, 5 bases. Germline values: CDR1 SGHVS, CDR2 FNYEAQ. The V and J ends lost 1 base and 2 bases respectively, with 9 bases between them. The CDR3 is made up of 14 amino acids. CDR3 in DNA: TGTGCCAGCAGCTTAGACCGGGGAACCTACGAGCAGTACTTC. Amino acid sequence: CASSLDRGTYEQYF.

This clone occurred once. V and J are TRBV7-9 and TRBJ1-5; D is possibly TRBD1 (5 bases). CDR1 is SEHNR and CDR2 is FQNEAQ in the germline V gene (reference sequence). Between the trimmed V and J ends, which lost 3 bases and 8 bases, there was a span of 14 bases. This CDR3 has 14 amino acids. CDR3 amino acids: CASSFAGTDEPQHF. The CDR3, as DNA: TGTGCCAGCAGCTTTGCGGGGACGGACGAGCCCCAGCATTTT. Complete variable domain (other parts from reference TRBV7-9 and TRBJ1-5): DTGVSQNPRHKITKRGQNVTFRCDPISEHNRLYWYRQTLGQGPEFLTYFQNEAQLEKSRLLSDRFSAERPKGSFSTLEIQRTEQGDSAMYLCASSFAGTDEPQHFGDGTRLSIL.

The V call is TRBV7-2, the J call TRBJ1-1; no clear D. The CDR3 consists of 14 residues. Per germline, CDR1 SGHTA and CDR2 FQGNSA. Trimming removed 5 bases at V and 0 bases at J, with 10 bases between. The CDR3 loop is CASSLLTVNTEAFF. The DNA of the CDR3 is TGTGCCAGCAGCCTGTTGACGGTGAACACTGAAGCTTTCTTT.

This chain links TRBV7-6 with TRBJ2-2, with a possible D match to TRBD1 (6 bases). Trimming shortened V by 4 bases and J by 7 bases, and 7 bases separated the two germline ends. The CDR3 is 12 amino acids. Per germline, CDR1 SGHVS and CDR2 FNYEAQ. CDR3 in amino acids: CASSWTDGELFF. The CDR3, as DNA: TGTGCCAGCAGCTGGACAGACGGGGAGCTGTTTTTT. Variable domain in full (rest from reference TRBV7-6 and TRBJ2-2): GAGVSQSPRYKVTKRGQDVALRCDPISGHVSLYWYRQALGQGPEFLTYFNYEAQQDKSGLPNDRFSAERPEGSISTLTIQRTEQRDSAMYRCASSWTDGELFFGEGSRLTVL.

The V call is TRBV5-6, the J call TRBJ2-7; 7 bases line up with TRBD2. The CDR3 spans 13 residues. V shed 3 bases and J 8 bases; nucleotides not matched to a gene: 8. Germline-derived CDR1 and CDR2 are SGHDT and YYEEEE. The CDR3 sequence is CASSSGEGNQQYF. CDR3 bases: TGTGCCAGCAGCTCTGGGGAGGGGAACCAGCAGTACTTC. Variable domain in full (rest from reference TRBV5-6 and TRBJ2-7): DAGVTQSPTHLIKTRGQQVTLRCSPKSGHDTVSWYQQALGQGPQFIFQYYEEEERQRGNFPDRFSGHQFPNYSSELNVNALLLGDSALYLCASSSGEGNQQYFGPGTRLTVT.

V and J are TRBV9 and TRBJ2-7, with D uncertain. Germline CDR1 SGDLS, CDR2 YYNGEE. The CDR3 runs 14 residues. V lost 0 bases and J 2 bases, leaving 9 bases between the germline ends. The chain's CDR3 is CASSVGSYTYEQYF. The CDR3, as DNA: TGTGCCAGCAGCGTAGGGAGTTACACCTACGAGCAGTACTTC.

The chain has TRBV5-4 and TRBJ1-2, with 7 bases fitting TRBD1. Germline assignment: CDR1 SGHNT and CDR2 YYREEE (reference sequence). The CDR3 has 17 amino acids. After removal of 0 bases from V and 3 bases from J, the junction contained 11 bases not matched to a gene. This chain's CDR3 is CASSLDGRTGQDYGYTF. CDR3 coding DNA: TGTGCCAGCAGCTTGGATGGACGAACAGGACAGGACTATGGCTACACCTTC.

This clone was detected once. The CDR3 spells CASSQDRGLQETQYF. In DNA, the CDR3 is TGTGCCAGCAGCCAAGATCGGGGACTCCAAGAGACCCAGTACTTC. The chain links TRBV14 to TRBJ2-5; possible D gene TRBD2, 6 bases. CDR1 is SGHDN and CDR2 is FVKESK in the germline V gene. V lost 0 bases and J lost 1, with 9 bases in between. This CDR3 has 15 residues.

The chain is built from TRBV6-1 and TRBJ1-5; D gene unclear. The germline V gene encodes CDR1 MNHNS and CDR2 SASEGT. The CDR3 consists of 11 residues. The V end lost 3 bases, the J end lost 6 bases, and 3 bases lay between the germline ends. The chain's CDR3 is CASSELQPQHF. The DNA for the CDR3 is TGTGCCAGCAGTGAGCTTCAGCCCCAGCATTTT.

V gene TRBV5-8 combines with J gene TRBJ2-7; 8 bases map to TRBD1. The CDR3 covers 14 residues. V was clipped by 0 bases and J by 2 bases; unmatched bases: 1. CDR1 is SGHTS, CDR2 YDEGEE, per germline. The CDR3: CASSLETGAYEQYF. The CDR3 DNA reads TGTGCCAGCAGCTTGGAGACAGGGGCCTACGAGCAGTACTTC.

The chain joins TRBV5-4 to TRBJ2-1; D call uncertain. Germline loops: CDR1 SGHNT, CDR2 YYREEE (reference sequence). This CDR3 comprises 13 residues. V dropped 0 bases and J dropped 5 bases, with 6 bases sitting between them. The CDR3 bases are TGTGCCAGCAGCTTGGAACGTCACAATGAGCAGTTCTTC. Amino acids: CASSLERHNEQFF. Drawing the rest from reference TRBV5-4 and TRBJ2-1, the complete variable domain is ETGVTQSPTHLIKTRGQQVTLRCSSQSGHNTVSWYQQALGQGPQFIFQYYREEENGRGNFPPRFSGLQFPNYSSELNVNALELDDSALYLCASSLERHNEQFFGPGTRLTVL.

This clone was recorded only once. The chain links TRBV9 to TRBJ1-2; TRBD1 agrees at 7 bases. The CDR3 is made up of 16 amino acids. Germline V gene lookup returns CDR1 SGDLS and CDR2 YYNGEE. V shed 3 bases, J shed 3 bases, and the junction held 11 bases outside the gene matches. CDR3 coding DNA: TGTGCCAGCAGCGCGCGAGGACTAGGGGGCGACTATGGCTACACCTTC. Translation gives CASSARGLGGDYGYTF. Complete variable domain (other parts from reference TRBV9 and TRBJ1-2): DSGVTQTPKHLITATGQRVTLRCSPRSGDLSVYWYQQSLDQGLQFLIQYYNGEERAKGNILERFSAQQFPDLHSELNLSSLELGDSALYFCASSARGLGGDYGYTFGSGTRLTVV.

Of note for this clone: This same CDR3 is encoded by further DNA sequences in the sample. The chain joins TRBV20-1 to TRBJ1-1; D unclear. The germline CDR1 and CDR2 sequences are DFQATT and SNEGSKA (reference sequence). V was shortened by 6 bases and J by 1 base, with 6 bases between the two germline ends. The CDR3 covers 11 residues. The CDR3 DNA reads as TGCAGTGCAGTAGGGAACACTGAAGCTTTCTTT. Its protein product is CSAVGNTEAFF.

The J gene is TRBJ2-1, the V gene TRBV5-4; tentative D call: TRBD2 (7 bases). V lost 2 bases and J 9 bases, leaving 15 bases between the germline ends. The CDR3 sequence is 14 residues long. Germline-derived CDR1 and CDR2 are SGHNT and YYREEE (reference sequence). The CDR3 coding sequence is TGTGCCAGCAGCTTTTCTGCGGGGGCAAGTGAGCAGTTCTTC. It is translated as CASSFSAGASEQFF.

The chain joins TRBV4-1 to TRBJ2-1; D is ambiguous. CDR1 and CDR2 (germline): MGHRA, YSYEKL. The CDR3 is made up of 14 amino acids. V was cut by 7 bases and J by 6 bases, with 16 bases left in between. The CDR3 is CASMGTVAPNEQFF. In DNA form, the CDR3 reads TGCGCCAGCATGGGAACGGTGGCCCCCAATGAGCAGTTCTTC.

The V gene is TRBV27, the J gene TRBJ2-7; D not resolved. CDR3 size: 14 residues. The germline CDR1 and CDR2 sequences are MNHEY and SMNVEV (reference sequence). The V end was cut by 3 bases, the J end by 0 bases, with 9 bases between. The CDR3 here is CASSLFGSSYEQYF. The CDR3 nucleotides are TGTGCCAGCAGTTTGTTCGGAAGCTCCTACGAGCAGTACTTC.

The chain uses TRBV19 and TRBJ2-7; 7 bases are shared with TRBD2. V dropped 1 base and J dropped 0; count of bases not matched to a gene: 3. Germline-derived CDR1 and CDR2 are LNHDA and SQIVND (reference sequence). The CDR3 has 15 amino acids. The CDR3: CASSIAGGYSYEQYF. Written as DNA, the CDR3 is TGTGCCAGTAGTATAGCCGGGGGGTACTCCTACGAGCAGTACTTC.

This clone was found many times. The CDR3 protein is CASSPEGFSGDQETQYF. The CDR3, as DNA: TGTGCCAGCAGCCCAGAGGGATTTAGCGGGGACCAAGAGACCCAGTACTTC. The J gene is TRBJ2-5, the V gene TRBV9; 8 bases are shared with TRBD2. The germline V gene encodes CDR1 SGDLS and CDR2 YYNGEE. Germline trimming cut 4 bases from V and 0 bases from J; bases unmatched to any gene: 11. The CDR3 runs to 17 residues.

CDR3 protein: CASSLLGSGKPTEAFF. The CDR3 DNA is TGTGCCAGCAGTCTCCTTGGGTCTGGAAAACCGACTGAAGCTTTCTTT. The V call is TRBV28, the J call TRBJ1-1, with unresolved D. V lost 5 bases and J lost 5, with 21 bases in between. This CDR3 contains 16 residues. CDR1 and CDR2 from the germline V gene are MDHEN and SYDVKM.

This clone was detected only once. The CDR3 bases are TGTGCCAGCAGCTTAGGTGCCCACAGCGTTCAAGAGACCCAGTACTTC. Its protein is CASSLGAHSVQETQYF. The chain combines TRBV7-9 with TRBJ2-5, with D unresolved. The V end lost 1 base, the J end lost 2 bases, and 14 bases lay between the germline ends. The germline V gene encodes CDR1 SEHNR and CDR2 FQNEAQ (reference sequence). This CDR3 spans 16 amino acids. Drawing the rest from reference TRBV7-9 and TRBJ2-5, the complete variable domain is DTGVSQNPRHKITKRGQNVTFRCDPISEHNRLYWYRQTLGQGPEFLTYFQNEAQLEKSRLLSDRFSAERPKGSFSTLEIQRTEQGDSAMYLCASSLGAHSVQETQYFGPGTRLLVL.

This chain links TRBV11-2 with TRBJ2-3; D not certain. Germline V lookup: CDR1 SGHAT, CDR2 FQNNGV. There are 14 residues in the CDR3. Trimming removed 5 bases from V and 4 bases from J, with 13 bases in between. CDR3 sequence (DNA): TGTGCCAGCAGCCGAGAGGTTGGCGCAGATACGCAGTATTTT. The encoded protein is CASSREVGADTQYF.